The 8 T cell receptor beta chains below were found in one sample sequenced in a study of breast tumors, draining lymph nodes, adjacent tissues. A single record per CDR3 protein comes from TCRdb applying MiXCR to the multiplex PCR reads. The sample holds tens of thousands of distinct CDR3 sequences, roughly 39% seen once. Sequencing was done on a sample of breast tumor tissue. These receptor sequences come from a female donor with breast cancer. Some clones in this sample may be carry-over from other donors' samples.

This clonotype has only one observation. The V gene is TRBV5-1, the J gene TRBJ2-1, with 8 bases matching TRBD2. Germline CDR1 SGHRS, CDR2 YFSETQ. The trim removed 0 bases at V and 6 bases at J, leaving 8 bases unmatched. The CDR3 has 16 residues. The DNA of the CDR3 is TGCGCCAGCAGCTTGGTGGCTGCGGGAGGTCCCAATGAGCAGTTCTTC. Encoded protein: CASSLVAAGGPNEQFF.

Note on this clonotype: A much larger clone differs by one base, so this may be a read error. This sequence joins TRBV9 and TRBJ2-3; 11 bases agree with TRBD2. This CDR3 contains 16 residues. Trimming cost V 3 bases and J 8 bases; bases outside gene matches: 11. The germline V gene has CDR1 SGDLS and CDR2 YYNGEE. The CDR3 DNA follows: TGTGCCAGCAGCGGTGGGACTAGCGGAGGTTCAGGTACGCAGTATTTT. Protein sequence: CASSGGTSGGSGTQYF. Full variable domain (rest looked up from reference TRBV9 and TRBJ2-3): DSGVTQTPKHLITATGQRVTLRCSPRSGDLSVYWYQQSLDQGLQFLIQYYNGEERAKGNILERFSAQQFPDLHSELNLSSLELGDSALYFCASSGGTSGGSGTQYFGPGTRLTVL.

As concerns this clonotype: A read error may be the cause here, since a much bigger clone is one base away. The J gene is TRBJ2-7, the V gene TRBV6-2 or TRBV6-3, with 8 bases fitting TRBD1. Germline values: CDR1 MNHEY, CDR2 SVGEGT. This CDR3 has 14 residues. V shed 7 bases, J shed 5 bases, and the junction held 10 bases outside the gene matches. CDR3 in amino acids: CASIPGTGHHEQYF. The CDR3 DNA reads TGTGCCAGCATACCCGGGACAGGCCATCACGAGCAGTACTTC.

This clonotype was recorded many times. The chain couples TRBV6-2 or TRBV6-3 to TRBJ2-3, with 9 positions matching TRBD2. V was pared by 7 bases and J by 8 bases, with 7 bases of the junction left unmatched. The length of the CDR3 is 13 residues. Germline CDR1 and CDR2: MNHEY and SVGEGT. The CDR3: CASTSGILGTQYF. The CDR3 DNA reads as TGTGCCAGCACTAGCGGGATCCTCGGTACGCAGTATTTT.

Concerning this clonotype: The CDR3 end shows no conserved phenylalanine or tryptophan, and so a read error is likely. The chain recombines TRBV9 with TRBJ2-1; 9 positions match TRBD2. This CDR3 has 15 amino acids. Germline lookup yields CDR1 SGDLS and CDR2 YYNGEE. Written as DNA, the CDR3 is TGTGCCAGTAGCGCCACTAGCGGGTTTTCCAATGAGCAGTTCTGT. Its protein product is CASSATSGFSNEQFC.

This clonotype came up a few times. A single base separates this from a much larger clone, so it may be a read error. The chain has TRBV5-6 and TRBJ2-7; D may correspond to TRBD1 or TRBD2 (6 bases each). From germline, CDR1 is SGHDT and CDR2 YYEEEE. This CDR3 has 16 amino acids. The V and J ends lost 6 bases and 2 bases respectively, with 21 bases between them. In DNA form, the CDR3 reads TGTGCCAGCATCCGAGGGGGGACGGACGGAGCCTACGAGCAGTACTTC. This sequence encodes CASIRGGTDGAYEQYF.

This clonotype was picked up many times. This CDR3 fails to terminate in the conserved phenylalanine or tryptophan, so it likely reflects a read error. The chain employs TRBV30 and TRBJ2-2; TRBD2 matches 14 bases. CDR1 GTSNPN and CDR2 SVGIG come from the germline V gene (reference sequence). The CDR3 sequence is 17 residues long. The V gene end was trimmed by 0 bases and the J gene end by 6 bases; junction bases not matched to a gene: 6. CDR3 sequence (DNA): TGTGCCTGGAGTGTATCGGGACTAGCGGGAGCACCCGGGGAGCTGTTTTCT. Amino acid sequence: CAWSVSGLAGAPGELFS.

This clonotype was observed once. V usage is TRBV4-2 and J usage is TRBJ2-1; no reliable D call. The V gene's germline CDR1 is LGHNA and CDR2 YNFKEQ. The CDR3 extends over 15 amino acids. Trimming shortened V by 1 base and J by 7 bases, and 14 bases separated the two germline ends. CDR3 residues: CASSQAALGLNEQFF. CDR3 bases: TGTGCCAGCAGCCAAGCAGCATTGGGCCTAAATGAGCAGTTCTTC.